A selection of T cell receptor beta chains follows, all from one sample in a study of blood T cell repertoires in COVID-19. Clones were sequenced by immunoSEQ multiplex PCR, and TCRdb holds only the in-frame ones, with some missing. The data hold 100,000 to 150,000 clones, with roughly 69% observed a single time. Material for sequencing was peripheral blood. The receptors shown here come from a woman aged 70-85 years with acute or convalescent COVID-19. CDR3s include the opening cysteine and the closing phenylalanine or tryptophan.

V gene,J gene,CDR3 length,CDR3 protein
TRBV11-2,TRBJ1-3,14,CASSLQGSGNTIYF
TRBV5-4,TRBJ2-7,15,CASSPGGRTGDEQYF
TRBV14,TRBJ1-4,15,CASSRDRGWGEKLFF
TRBV5-6,TRBJ2-7,13,CASSLQPTGEQYF
TRBV19,TRBJ1-2,16,CASSPGGPGSNYGYTF
TRBV15,TRBJ2-1,13,CATSRVQGGEQFF
TRBV9,TRBJ2-1,17,CASSLRGTAGGGNEQFF
TRBV19,TRBJ1-5,14,CASSMQGARQPQHF
TRBV7-9,TRBJ2-7,16,CASSSQGLADPYEQYF
TRBV5-6,TRBJ2-2,15,CARNRQGWGTGELFF
TRBV4-3,TRBJ1-6,15,CASRPKQGSNSPLHF
TRBV10-1,TRBJ2-7,13,CASSDRGSYEQYF
TRBV2,TRBJ1-2,13,CAGRTGTSGGYTF
TRBV11-2,TRBJ2-1,17,CASSLPTSGSTYNEQFF
TRBV27,TRBJ2-6,15,CASSSTGGYANVLTF
TRBV14,TRBJ2-2,14,CASSKGLNTGELFF
TRBV4-1,TRBJ2-1,16,CASSQTLRGSYNEQFF
TRBV2,TRBJ2-3,15,CASSPGLFSTDTQYF
TRBV19,TRBJ2-3,17,CASSAASGRAGTDTQYF
TRBV2,TRBJ1-4,16,CASSKNRGSTSEKLFF
TRBV13,TRBJ2-4,15,CASSFGDSAKNIQYF
TRBV28,TRBJ2-3,16,CASSPPSGLSTDTQYF
TRBV7-6,TRBJ2-7,14,CASSFGGRLDEQYF
TRBV5-4,TRBJ1-5,14,CASSLRGSNQPQHF
TRBV6-5,TRBJ1-2,13,CASSTTRRDGYTF
TRBV6-5,TRBJ1-1,14,CASSYSPRGTEAFF
TRBV12-5,TRBJ2-5,11,CASMGGETQYF
TRBV19,TRBJ1-6,13,CASSISDNSPLHF
TRBV27,TRBJ2-3,16,CASSLGRPPITDTQYF
TRBV6-2/TRBV6-3,TRBJ2-1,17,CASSYAGLAGARGEQFF
TRBV5-1,TRBJ2-6,17,CASSSGQGASGANVLTF
TRBV5-1,TRBJ2-2,15,CASSLEQRNTGELFF
TRBV19,TRBJ2-3,16,CASSATQGASTDTQYF
TRBV2,TRBJ1-1,14,CASSVRGRFAEAFF
TRBV6-6,TRBJ1-5,14,CASRLQGNNQPQHF
TRBV7-2,TRBJ2-2,13,CASSPGRTGELFF
TRBV13,TRBJ2-4,14,CASSSRQERSIQYF
TRBV28,TRBJ2-7,15,CASRRGQDGAYEQYF
TRBV11-2,TRBJ1-6,14,CASSPIGTNSPLHF
TRBV27,TRBJ1-5,14,CASSLHGGNQPQHF
TRBV5-1,TRBJ2-5,17,CASSLGASGGAFGTQYF
TRBV5-8,TRBJ2-7,14,CASSLDRTPYEQYF
TRBV7-2,TRBJ2-3,15,CASSLWDRYTDTQYF
TRBV6-1,TRBJ1-2,14,CASSDPGSGFGYTF
TRBV6-5,TRBJ2-7,14,CASSYSTGVYEQYF
TRBV27,TRBJ1-2,15,CASSSPGTGDYGYTF
TRBV19,TRBJ1-1,16,CASSRDRGKLNTEAFF
TRBV21-1,TRBJ2-7,14,CASSKEEGWYEQYF
TRBV10-3,TRBJ2-7,15,CAISESSDRVVGQYF
TRBV4-3,TRBJ1-2,16,CASSPGHLRGTDGYTF